The T cell receptor beta chain under discussion was sequenced for a study of fetal regulatory T cell absence and autoimmunity. The study's findings and limits: Cord blood and pancreas showed broadly similar TRB gene family usage.

The germline V and J ends were trimmed by 0 bases and 5 bases, with 12 bases remaining between them. From germline, CDR1 is SQVTM and CDR2 ANQGSEA. This CDR3 has 14 residues. Concerning this clone: Its antigen is currently unknown.

Profiled with immunoSEQ multiplex PCR; TCRdb holds only in-frame clones, not every one. The sample comprises more than 90,000 clones, more than 70% of which are singletons, and roughly 2% rests with the top ten. The sample comprised pancreas tissue. The rearrangement uses TRBV29-1 and TRBJ2-3; tentative D call: TRBD1 (6 bases). The clonotype originates from a male donor with IPEX syndrome. The CDR3, as DNA: TGCAGCGTTGAAGATCTTATAGGGGGAGATACGCAGTATTTT. Protein: CSVEDLIGGDTQYF.